The subject of this entry is one T cell receptor (beta chain). Looked up from germline, CDR1 is SGHDT and CDR2 is YYEEEE. There are 16 residues in the CDR3. V lost 0 bases and J lost 7; bases outside the gene matches: 6. Researchers ran the assay at a deep level. Produced via immunoSEQ multiplex PCR; TCRdb's table is partial and in-frame only. Of fewer than 550,000 clones listed, roughly 85% were seen once; the top ten hold about an eighth. The data derive from a study of shared clonotypes between healthy human individuals. The wider study: The donor group consisted of a couple of women and a few men, aged 18 to 49.

The TCR comes from a woman aged 35 to 49 in good health. Some clones in this sample may be carry-over from other donors' samples. The V and J genes are TRBV5-6 and TRBJ2-7; TRBD2 aligns across 14 bases. The material sequenced was PBMCs. CDR3 in amino acids: CASSLAGTSGRGEQYF. CDR3 in DNA: TGTGCCAGCAGCTTGGCCGGGACTAGCGGGAGAGGGGAGCAGTACTTC.